Listed here is a single TCR beta chain. Its antigen is currently unknown. This sample is drawn from a study of regulatory T cells in long-lasting Graves disease. Study observations and caveats: Repertoires from persistent disease leaned toward TRBV28, TRBJ1-2 and TRBJ2-5.

The germline CDR1 and CDR2 sequences are MNHEY and SVGEGT. Between the trimmed V and J ends, which lost 6 bases and 7 bases, there was a span of 16 bases. This CDR3 spans 14 amino acids. Documented time point: newly diagnosed GD, antithyroid drugs for less than 3 months. PBMC RNA was the source of the TCR library. All patients originated from an endocrinology department located in Xi'an, China. For TCR beta, libraries came from iRepertoire HTBI primers and Arm-PCR of CDR3 regions. TCRdb re-derived calls from the multiplex PCR reads in MiXCR, one entry per CDR3 protein. Of roughly 320,000 distinct CDR3 sequences in the sample, approximately 15% were seen once. This sample was shared with a second study, whose subject was T cells in Graves' hyperthyroidism and ophthalmopathy. According to that study: First-round RT-PCR targeting the TCR CDR3 was performed with the HTBI primer set.

This specimen was peripheral blood mononuclear cells (PBMCs), taken at new diagnosis, from a patient treated with antithyroid drugs. J is TRBJ1-5 and V is TRBV6-2 or TRBV6-3; D unclear. The clonotype was recovered from a man between 35 and 55 years old with Graves disease. As DNA, the CDR3 is TGTGCCAGCAGCCCTGACACGTTTGGACAGCCCCAGCATTTT. Translation gives CASSPDTFGQPQHF.